The present T cell receptor beta chain was sequenced within a study of T cells in Graves' hyperthyroidism and ophthalmopathy. RNA transcripts yielded amplified TCR beta CDR3 regions. The TCR CDR3 was amplified in a first-round RT-PCR using the HTBI primer set. Via MiXCR, TCRdb re-called the multiplex PCR reads, giving one row per CDR3 protein. This sample has about 700,000 distinct CDR3 sequences, with 11% to 15% found just once. The CDR3 sequence is 15 residues long. Germline V gives CDR1 DFQATT, CDR2 SNEGSKA (reference sequence). V was shortened by 4 bases and J by 0 bases, with 15 bases between the two germline ends. This clonotype was found a few times. Stable Graves' hyperthyroidism denoted no ophthalmopathy progression over 18 months.

The origin of this receptor is a woman younger than 30 with Graves' hyperthyroidism. The genes are TRBV20-1 and TRBJ1-1; a weak D match, TRBD1 (5 bases). The material sequenced was blood. CDR3 residues: CSATPPGPMNTEAFF. The CDR3, as DNA: TGCAGTGCTACCCCACCGGGGCCCATGAACACTGAAGCTTTCTTT.